Sequencing of this T cell receptor beta chain was carried out in a study of cytomegalovirus exposure and HLA in healthy donors. Study-level results: More clonal expansion characterized HLA-associated TCR beta chains than equally common others in a later analysis. TCR beta sequences numbering 15,000 to 20,000 were associated with HLA alleles at 0.05 false discovery rate in a later analysis.

Only one count was recorded for this clone. Its antigen is still unknown. The PCR ran on 60 Vbeta and 13 Jbeta primers. Assay: immunoSEQ multiplex PCR; the TCRdb copy retains only in-frame clones and omits some. The sample holds about 150,000 clones, roughly 84% seen once. Trimming removed 5 bases at V and 3 bases at J, with 16 bases between. The germline V gene has CDR1 LGHNT and CDR2 FRNRAP. This CDR3 comprises 16 residues. The sequencing input was PBMCs. This sequence originates from a man in his thirties or forties in good health and CMV-seropositive. This chain joins TRBV12-5 and TRBJ2-2; TRBD2 might be the D (5 bases). CDR3 protein: CASGPPGGGYTGELFF. DNA for the CDR3: TGTGCTAGTGGTCCCCCCGGCGGAGGCTACACCGGGGAGCTGTTTTTT.